A few counts support the clone carrying this T cell receptor beta chain. Its antigen is unknown. The data originate from a study of blood T cells in healthy people across ages. General study points: It was the long-lived donors that had more naive CD4+ cells and higher diversity than aged donors.

About 9.9 milliliters of peripheral blood were drawn from each donor. PCR was performed a second time for roughly 7 to 12 cycles using a sample-barcoded 5' primer and a J-beta primer mix. TCRdb re-called the 5' RACE reads with MiXCR, one entry per CDR3 protein. Of 790,000 or so distinct CDR3 sequences listed, around half are singletons. The origin of this receptor is a man older than 75 in good health. The sample consisted of blood.

In DNA form, the CDR3 reads TGCGCCAGCAGCTTGGCCGGACAAGAGGGTGAAGCTTTCTTT. It is translated as CASSLAGQEGEAFF. The chain links TRBV5-1 to TRBJ1-1; perhaps TRBD1 as D (5 bases). CDR1 and CDR2 (germline): SGHRS, YFSETQ. This CDR3 spans 14 amino acids. V was trimmed by 0 bases and J by 7 bases, leaving 13 bases between them.